This record covers a single T cell receptor (beta chain). Libraries were prepared by immunoSEQ multiplex PCR; TCRdb keeps only in-frame clonotypes and omits some of them. Of under 200,000 clones in the sample, about 89% were seen once. This specimen comes from a study of T cell responses to AZD1222 COVID-19 vaccine. In the study overall: Researchers grouped second doses given at about 4 or about 12 weeks into one pool.

This CDR3 region has 12 residues. The germline CDR1 and CDR2 sequences are SGHAT and FQNNGV. The ends were cut back, 4 bases at V and 8 bases at J, with 9 bases in the middle. The rearrangement uses TRBV11-2 and TRBJ2-1; D call uncertain. The material was peripheral blood, obtained on day 0 of AZD1222 vaccination. The source of this sequence is an adult in good health. The CDR3 DNA reads TGTGCCAGCAGCTCCAACCGCGATGAGCAGTTCTTC. Its translation: CASSSNRDEQFF. Full variable domain (remainder filled in from reference TRBV11-2 and TRBJ2-1): EAGVAQSPRYKIIEKRQSVAFWCNPISGHATLYWYQQILGQGPKLLIQFQNNGVVDDSQLPKDRFSAERLKGVDSTLKIQPAKLEDSAVYLCASSSNRDEQFFGPGTRLTVL.